This is a list of T cell receptor beta chains from one sample in a study of beta chain features in type 1 diabetes. Clones were sequenced by immunoSEQ multiplex PCR, and TCRdb holds only the in-frame ones, with some missing. The sample contains 300,000 or so clones, 9.3% of which appear only once. The sample taken for sequencing was central memory CD4+ T cells from blood. All receptors come from a young man with type 1 diabetes. The CDR3 runs from the conserved cysteine through the conserved F or W. A D gene is named only where the DNA matches it firmly. Expanded clones are given a class, and other clones once, few, many or no size at all.

TRBV19,-,TRBJ1-5,-,CASRGGRRGNQPQHF,TGTGCCAGTCGGGGCGGCCGGAGGGGCAATCAGCCCCAGCATTTT
TRBV25-1,TRBD1,TRBJ2-1,many,CASSAGTGGDMDEQFF,TGTGCCAGCAGTGCCGGGACAGGGGGCGATATGGATGAGCAGTTCTTC
TRBV5-4,-,TRBJ2-5,-,CASSRENQETQYF,TGTGCCAGCAGCCGAGAAAACCAAGAGACCCAGTACTTC
TRBV29-1,-,TRBJ1-1,few,CSVPKSRNTEAFF,TGCAGCGTCCCAAAGAGCCGGAACACTGAAGCTTTCTTT
TRBV19,TRBD1,TRBJ1-4,few,CASRRTGDFEKLFF,TGTGCCAGTAGACGGACAGGGGACTTTGAAAAACTGTTTTTT
TRBV4-1,TRBD1,TRBJ2-5,few,CASSQDRGQTQYF,TGCGCCAGCAGCCAGGACAGGGGCCAGACCCAGTACTTC
TRBV19,-,TRBJ2-4,few,CASNHGPKNIQYF,TGTGCCAGTAATCACGGTCCCAAAAACATTCAGTACTTC
TRBV30,-,TRBJ2-7,few,CAWSGGPLGEQYF,TGTGCCTGGAGTGGAGGACCTTTGGGGGAGCAGTACTTC
TRBV28,TRBD1,TRBJ1-3,-,CASSSPTGRGNTIYF,TGTGCCAGCAGTTCCCCGACAGGGAGAGGAAACACCATATATTTT
TRBV7-9,-,TRBJ2-1,-,CASSLASVSEQFF,TGTGCCAGCAGCTTAGCTAGCGTTTCCGAGCAGTTCTTC
TRBV7-9,TRBD2,TRBJ2-7,-,CASSSPERGGPYEQYF,TGTGCCAGCAGCTCCCCGGAGCGGGGGGGCCCCTACGAGCAGTACTTC
TRBV5-1,-,TRBJ1-1,-,CASSSQGQEAFF,TGCGCCAGCAGCTCTCAAGGACAGGAAGCTTTCTTT
TRBV13,-,TRBJ1-6,few,CASSSSTGSISYNSPLHF,TGTGCCAGCAGCTCATCGACAGGAAGTATCTCCTATAATTCACCCCTCCACTTT
TRBV7-2,TRBD1,TRBJ2-1,few,CASSLERGQVAQFF,TGTGCCAGCAGCTTGGAAAGGGGACAGGTAGCGCAGTTCTTC
TRBV9,-,TRBJ2-2,few,CASRQEGTGELFF,TGTGCCAGCAGACAGGAGGGCACCGGGGAGCTGTTTTTT
TRBV28,-,TRBJ2-2,-,CASSPGGNRAVLFF,TGTGCCAGCAGTCCCGGGGGCAACAGGGCCGTGCTGTTTTTT
TRBV10-3,-,TRBJ2-7,few,CAISEELYEQYF,TGTGCCATCAGTGAGGAACTCTACGAGCAGTACTTC
TRBV13,-,TRBJ2-3,few,CASSSRQVGDTQYF,TGTGCCAGCAGTTCAAGACAGGTTGGAGATACGCAGTATTTT
TRBV7-2,-,TRBJ2-5,few,CASSLGLLGETQYF,TGTGCCAGCAGCTTAGGATTACTGGGAGAGACCCAGTACTTC
TRBV2,-,TRBJ2-7,few,CASSEQGSSYEQYF,TGTGCCAGCAGTGAACAGGGTAGCTCCTACGAGCAGTACTTC
TRBV5-1,TRBD2,TRBJ2-1,-,CASRVSAGSGHNEQFF,TGCGCCAGCAGGGTGTCAGCGGGGAGCGGCCACAATGAGCAGTTCTTC
TRBV29-1,TRBD1,TRBJ2-5,many,CSVGGQGTETQYF,TGCAGCGTTGGTGGACAGGGAACAGAGACCCAGTACTTC
TRBV19,-,TRBJ1-5,many,CASSMKGQPQHF,TGTGCCAGTAGTATGAAGGGCCAGCCCCAGCATTTT
TRBV9,-,TRBJ2-1,few,CASSVDLGGPSSYNEQFF,TGTGCCAGCAGCGTAGATTTGGGGGGTCCTAGCTCCTACAATGAGCAGTTCTTC
TRBV4-1,-,TRBJ1-5,-,CASSQEWGGNQPQHF,TGCGCCAGCAGCCAAGAATGGGGGGGTAATCAGCCCCAGCATTTT
TRBV29-1,-,TRBJ2-2,-,CSVDAVNTGELFF,TGCAGCGTTGATGCAGTTAACACCGGGGAGCTGTTTTTT
TRBV2,-,TRBJ2-7,-,CASSSGPAIAEQYF,TGTGCCAGCAGTTCCGGGCCTGCTATTGCGGAGCAGTACTTC
TRBV7-9,-,TRBJ1-6,-,CASSLQGWSPLHF,TGTGCCAGCAGCTTACAGGGGTGGTCACCCCTCCACTTT
TRBV7-2,-,TRBJ2-7,few,CASSPGVGPIDEQYF,TGTGCCAGCAGCCCCGGAGTGGGGCCCATAGACGAGCAGTACTTC
TRBV2,-,TRBJ1-5,few,CASSRGTAFNQPQHF,TGTGCCAGCAGTCGAGGGACGGCTTTCAATCAGCCCCAGCATTTT
TRBV29-1,-,TRBJ2-7,many,CSVGTVGALEQYF,TGCAGCGTTGGGACCGTCGGGGCCCTCGAGCAGTACTTC
TRBV6-5,TRBD2,TRBJ2-7,few,CASSSGGAENEQYF,TGTGCCAGCAGTTCCGGGGGGGCCGAGAACGAGCAGTACTTC
TRBV5-5,-,TRBJ2-3,-,CASSLGTGTDTQYF,TGTGCCAGCAGCCTCGGGACCGGCACAGATACGCAGTATTTT
TRBV5-1,-,TRBJ2-5,-,CASSSQSGETQYF,TGCGCCAGCAGCTCCCAGTCCGGGGAGACCCAGTACTTC
TRBV5-6,-,TRBJ1-6,once,CASSLASYNSPLHF,TGTGCCAGCAGCCTGGCGTCCTATAATTCACCCCTCCACTTT
TRBV4-3,-,TRBJ2-2,many,CASSQVKGNTGELFF,TGCGCCAGCAGCCAAGTAAAGGGAAACACCGGGGAGCTGTTTTTT
TRBV19,-,TRBJ1-1,-,CASSMSRNTEAFF,TGTGCCAGTAGTATGAGCCGGAACACTGAAGCTTTCTTT
TRBV28,-,TRBJ1-4,-,CASSLDYDRSNEKLFF,TGTGCCAGCAGTTTAGATTACGACAGATCTAATGAAAAACTGTTTTTT
TRBV9,-,TRBJ2-2,few,CASSITGTGNTGELFF,TGTGCCAGCAGCATTACCGGGACGGGGAACACCGGGGAGCTGTTTTTT
TRBV4-3,TRBD2,TRBJ2-6,-,CASSQPMARGVRPGANVLTF,TGCGCCAGCAGCCAGCCAATGGCACGGGGGGTTAGACCTGGGGCCAACGTCCTGACTTTC
TRBV11-2,-,TRBJ2-2,few,CASSLGELFF,TGTGCCAGCAGCCTCGGGGAGCTGTTTTTT
TRBV10-1,-,TRBJ1-2,few,CASSEYRDNGYTF,TGCGCCAGCAGTGAGTACAGGGACAATGGCTACACCTTC
TRBV5-6,TRBD2,TRBJ2-3,few,CASRRTSRDTQYF,TGTGCCAGCAGGAGGACTAGCAGAGATACGCAGTATTTT
TRBV9,TRBD1,TRBJ1-4,many,CASSADPTGRNEKLFF,TGTGCCAGCAGCGCCGACCCGACAGGGAGGAATGAAAAACTGTTTTTT
TRBV6-5,TRBD1,TRBJ1-2,few,CASSPQTGLGGGYTF,TGTGCCAGCAGTCCCCAGACAGGGCTAGGGGGTGGCTACACCTTC
TRBV2,-,TRBJ2-3,many,CASSGERDTQYF,TGTGCCAGCAGTGGTGAAAGAGATACGCAGTATTTT
TRBV11-2,-,TRBJ2-3,-,CASSLIADTQYF,TGTGCCAGCAGCTTAATCGCGGATACGCAGTATTTT
TRBV5-1,TRBD1,TRBJ1-2,few,CASSLDNGQGGYTF,TGCGCCAGCAGCTTGGATAACGGACAGGGAGGCTACACCTTC
TRBV28,-,TRBJ1-2,few,CASSLPGGNGYTF,TGTGCCAGCAGTTTACCCGGGGGCAATGGCTACACCTTC
TRBV6-5,-,TRBJ2-7,few,CASSYSKDRYEQYF,TGTGCCAGCAGTTACTCGAAGGACCGATACGAGCAGTACTTC
TRBV10-3,-,TRBJ1-1,-,CAISEYRTDWDPEAFF,TGTGCCATCAGTGAGTACCGGACAGACTGGGATCCTGAAGCTTTCTTT
TRBV12-2,-,TRBJ1-2,-,CARRSWGQAYGYTF,TGTGCACGCCGCTCGTGGGGACAGGCCTATGGCTACACCTTC
TRBV10-2,-,TRBJ1-6,-,CASSGTASSPLHF,TGCGCCAGCAGTGGGACAGCTAGTTCACCCCTCCACTTT